Below, 21 T cell receptor beta chains from the same sample are listed, as sequenced in a study of CD8 T cells in ankylosing spondylitis. TCRdb itself ran the 5' RACE reads through MiXCR, one entry per CDR3 protein. Seen here are tens of thousands of distinct CDR3 sequences, about 27% observed once, and the top ten hold roughly 59%. Sequences were obtained from blood, either unsorted or a sorted T cell fraction (not recorded which). The receptors were sampled from a male donor with ankylosing spondylitis or in good health (not recorded which).

The table lists this clonotype with a few counts. This chain links TRBV7-9 with TRBJ1-1; TRBD1 is a possible D gene (6 bases). The CDR3 sequence is 16 residues long. From germline, CDR1 is SEHNR and CDR2 FQNEAQ (reference sequence). Trimming took 1 base from V and 2 from J, leaving 14 bases between them. CDR3: CASSLGQGFPNTEAFF. CDR3 DNA: TGTGCCAGCAGCTTAGGCCAGGGGTTCCCCAACACTGAAGCTTTCTTT.

The V gene is TRBV20-1, the J gene TRBJ2-1, with 10 positions matching TRBD1. This CDR3 spans 14 amino acids. V lost 3 bases, J lost 4 bases, and 3 bases stayed unmatched. Germline lookup yields CDR1 DFQATT and CDR2 SNEGSKA (reference sequence). The chain's CDR3 is CSASRQGAYNEQFF. The CDR3 DNA follows: TGCAGTGCTAGCCGACAGGGGGCTTACAATGAGCAGTTCTTC.

The CDR3 loop is CSARDIDGDSSPLHF. For the CDR3, the DNA is TGCAGTGCTAGAGATATCGACGGGGACAGTTCACCCCTCCACTTT. This chain links TRBV20-1 with TRBJ1-6; 7 bases are shared with TRBD1. The CDR3 consists of 15 residues. V lost 0 bases and J lost 9; bases outside the gene matches: 8. Germline V lookup: CDR1 DFQATT, CDR2 SNEGSKA (reference sequence).

This clonotype showed up just a few times. The chain links TRBV12-3 or TRBV12-4 to TRBJ1-5; D is perhaps TRBD1 (6 bases). CDR3 length: 13 amino acids. V was cut by 7 bases and J by 6 bases, with 13 bases left in between. CDR3: CASTTVGGQPQHF. The CDR3 bases are TGTGCCAGCACCACAGTAGGGGGTCAGCCCCAGCATTTT.

The V gene is TRBV20-1, the J gene TRBJ2-3, with TRBD2 identical over 8 bases. CDR3 size: 14 residues. V lost 6 bases to trimming and J lost 6 bases; unmatched junction nucleotides: 11. CDR1 is DFQATT, CDR2 SNEGSKA, per germline (reference sequence). The DNA for the CDR3 is TGCAGTGCCGCCAGCGGGAGCCGGTTGGATACGCAGTATTTT. This codes for CSAASGSRLDTQYF.

This clonotype was observed a single time. The chain uses TRBV3-1 and TRBJ2-3; 7 bases map to TRBD1. The ends lost 2 bases at V and 4 bases at J; junction bases unmatched: 9. Germline CDR1 reads LGHDT; CDR2 reads YNNKEL (reference sequence). There are 16 residues in the CDR3. DNA of the CDR3: TGTGCCAGCAGCCAAAGTAGGGCAGGGGGAGCAGATACGCAGTATTTT. Amino acids: CASSQSRAGGADTQYF.

The chain has TRBV20-1 and TRBJ2-1; TRBD2 aligns across 8 bases. Trimming removed 5 bases from V and 5 bases from J; junction bases left unmatched: 11. The germline V gene has CDR1 DFQATT and CDR2 SNEGSKA (reference sequence). The CDR3 extends over 15 amino acids. The CDR3 spells CSAPGGRSIHNEQFF. The DNA of the CDR3 is TGCAGTGCTCCTGGCGGGAGGAGCATCCACAATGAGCAGTTCTTC.

This clonotype was counted between two and nine times. The CDR3 region has the DNA TGCAGTGCGGTTGGACAAGGCGCTCCAAATGAAAAACTGTTTTTT. It is translated as CSAVGQGAPNEKLFF. The V call is TRBV20-1, the J call TRBJ1-4; D is perhaps TRBD1 (5 bases). Germline V gene lookup returns CDR1 DFQATT and CDR2 SNEGSKA (reference sequence). Trimming removed 6 bases at V and 5 bases at J, with 19 bases between. There are 15 residues in the CDR3.

This sequence joins TRBV7-2 and TRBJ1-1; D not resolved. Trimming shortened V by 0 bases and J by 3 bases, and 8 bases separated the two germline ends. The CDR3 is made up of 14 amino acids. Looked up from germline, CDR1 is SGHTA and CDR2 is FQGNSA. The CDR3 spells CASSLAPDHTEAFF. The CDR3, as DNA: TGTGCCAGCAGCTTAGCCCCAGACCACACTGAAGCTTTCTTT.

This clonotype was detected a few times. J is TRBJ2-1 and V is TRBV6-5; the match to TRBD2 covers 8 bases. Trimming took 2 bases from V and 6 from J; bases not matched to a gene: 9. The CDR3 length is 16 residues. Per the germline V gene, CDR1 is MNHEY and CDR2 is SVGAGI. For the CDR3, the DNA is TGTGCCAGCAGTTACAGTTTAGCGGGACCTTCCAATGAGCAGTTCTTC. Translating gives CASSYSLAGPSNEQFF.

The chain joins TRBV18 to TRBJ2-5, with TRBD2 identical over 13 bases. The V gene end was trimmed by 4 bases and the J gene end by 5 bases; junction bases not matched to a gene: 4. The CDR3 consists of 15 residues. Germline CDR1 is KGHSH and CDR2 is LQKENI. CDR3 sequence (DNA): TGTGCCAGCTCACGGACTAGCGGGAGCTGGGAGACCCAGTACTTC. Its protein is CASSRTSGSWETQYF.

The chain has TRBV7-2 and TRBJ1-2; the D gene is possibly TRBD1 (6 bases). The V gene's germline CDR1 is SGHTA and CDR2 FQGNSA. Trimming cost V 0 bases and J 8 bases, with 25 bases left between them. The CDR3 covers 18 residues. In nucleotides, the CDR3 is TGTGCCAGCAGCTTAGCTAGTGCGGGGGTACAGGGAATTCGCGGCTACACCTTC. Protein product: CASSLASAGVQGIRGYTF.

This clonotype was counted at least ten times. The chain combines TRBV6-1 with TRBJ2-1, with 7 nucleotides matching TRBD1. The length of the CDR3 is 15 residues. Germline V gene data show CDR1 as MNHNS and CDR2 as SASEGT. Losses at the gene ends were 6 bases for V and 5 bases for J; bases not matched to a gene: 10. The CDR3 region has the DNA TGTGCCAGCAGACCCAGACAGGGCCGTAACAATGAGCAGTTCTTC. Translating it yields CASRPRQGRNNEQFF.

The genes are TRBV20-1 and TRBJ1-1; 10 bases are shared with TRBD1. With 6 bases clipped from V and 7 bases from J, the junction kept 2 bases outside the gene matches. Germline CDR1 is DFQATT and CDR2 is SNEGSKA (reference sequence). This CDR3 has 11 amino acids. DNA for the CDR3: TGCAGTGCCAGGGACAGGGGTGAAGCTTTCTTT. Translation gives CSARDRGEAFF.

This CDR3 reads CASSPPVEGAESYTF. The CDR3 DNA follows: TGTGCCAGCTCACCACCTGTGGAGGGGGCCGAGAGCTACACCTTC. The gene calls are TRBV18 and TRBJ1-2, with 7 bases aligning to TRBD1. The length of the CDR3 is 15 residues. Trimming at V came to 0 bases and at J to 9 bases, leaving 10 bases not matched to a gene. The germline gives CDR1 KGHSH, CDR2 LQKENI.

The V and J genes are TRBV7-9 and TRBJ2-1; 8 bases are a match to TRBD2. V lost 5 bases, J lost 1 base, and 7 bases stayed unmatched. Germline CDR1 reads SEHNR; CDR2 reads FQNEAQ (reference sequence). This CDR3 has 16 amino acids. CDR3 residues: CASSPESSGSYNEQFF. The CDR3 DNA sequence: TGTGCCAGCAGCCCCGAGTCTAGCGGGTCCTACAATGAGCAGTTCTTC.

CDR3 residues: CASSPRGTSGNTGELFF. The CDR3 DNA reads as TGTGCCAGCAGCCCCCGTGGGACTAGCGGGAACACCGGGGAGCTGTTTTTT. This chain joins TRBV9 and TRBJ2-2; 11 positions agree with TRBD2. The CDR3 has 17 amino acids. Germline CDR1 SGDLS, CDR2 YYNGEE. V trimming: 4 bases; J trimming: 1 base; junction bases outside the gene matches: 6.

There are a few counts of this clonotype. The chain joins TRBV10-3 to TRBJ1-3; 8 nucleotides align to TRBD1. Germline V lookup: CDR1 ENHRY, CDR2 SYGVKD. The V and J ends lost 9 bases and 0 bases, in that order; junction bases with no gene match: 7. CDR3 length: 15 amino acids. The CDR3 nucleotides read TGTGCCATACCCGGGACAGGCGGCTCTGGAAACACCATATATTTT. Its protein is CAIPGTGGSGNTIYF.

The genes are TRBV10-3 and TRBJ2-5; 8 positions match TRBD1. V lost 4 bases, J lost 5 bases, and 9 bases stayed unmatched. Germline CDR1 and CDR2: ENHRY and SYGVKD. The CDR3 is 15 residues long. CDR3 protein: CAISARTGMIETQYF. The DNA for the CDR3 is TGTGCCATCAGTGCCCGGACAGGGATGATCGAGACCCAGTACTTC.

J is TRBJ2-5 and V is TRBV28; the D gene is possibly TRBD2 (5 bases). This CDR3 comprises 15 residues. Germline lookup yields CDR1 MDHEN and CDR2 SYDVKM. V lost 3 bases and J 4 bases, leaving 15 bases between the germline ends. The CDR3 loop reads CASSFGLTSLETQYF. CDR3 DNA sequence: TGTGCCAGCAGTTTCGGACTCACCTCTTTAGAGACCCAGTACTTC.

V and J are TRBV29-1 and TRBJ1-4; 7 nucleotides align to TRBD1. Looked up from germline, CDR1 is SQVTM and CDR2 is ANQGSEA. The trim removed 8 bases at V and 6 bases at J, leaving 6 bases unmatched. This CDR3 has 12 amino acids. The CDR3: CSIRDRDEKLFF. The CDR3 region has the DNA TGCAGCATCCGGGACAGAGATGAAAAACTGTTTTTT.